Listed here are 2 T cell receptor beta chains from one sample, sequenced in a study of glioma-infiltrating T cells. Amplification of TCR alpha and beta CDR3 regions from RNA used iRepertoire nested multiplex PCR. TCRdb independently ran MiXCR on the multiplex PCR reads; one entry per CDR3 protein. Of more than 350,000 distinct CDR3 sequences in the sample, around 45% are singletons; the top ten hold about 12%. Sequencing was performed on glioma tissue, nonneoplastic brain tissue, or PBMCs (not recorded which). All receptors derive from a human donor with low-grade glioma or glioblastoma, undergoing nonglioma brain surgery, or in good health (not recorded which).

This clonotype was picked up a small number of times. This chain connects TRBV28 to TRBJ2-6; D not certain. Germline loops: CDR1 MDHEN, CDR2 SYDVKM. The CDR3 runs to 16 residues. With 1 base removed from V and 0 bases from J, the gap between germline ends came to 7 bases. CDR3 amino acids: CASSLLPSSGANVLTF. In nucleotides, the CDR3 is TGTGCCAGCAGTTTATTACCGAGCTCTGGGGCCAACGTCCTGACTTTC.

This clonotype was found a few times. CDR3 protein: CASSSQGNNYGYTF. In DNA form, the CDR3 reads TGTGCCAGCAGTTCACAGGGAAACAACTATGGCTACACCTTC. V is TRBV28 and J is TRBJ1-2; a possible D gene is TRBD1 (6 bases). This CDR3 contains 14 residues. Trimming removed 4 bases at V and 2 bases at J, with 11 bases between. CDR1 MDHEN and CDR2 SYDVKM come from the germline V gene.